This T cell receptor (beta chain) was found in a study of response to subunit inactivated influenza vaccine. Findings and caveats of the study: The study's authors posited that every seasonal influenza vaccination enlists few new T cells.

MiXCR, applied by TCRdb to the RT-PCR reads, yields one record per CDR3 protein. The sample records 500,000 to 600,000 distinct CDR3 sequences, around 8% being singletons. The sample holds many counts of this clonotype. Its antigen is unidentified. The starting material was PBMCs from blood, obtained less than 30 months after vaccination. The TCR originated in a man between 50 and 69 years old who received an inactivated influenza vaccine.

The CDR3, as DNA: TGTGCCAGCAGCCCATCCGGGACTAACACAGATACGCAGTATTTT. It is translated as CASSPSGTNTDTQYF. The gene calls are TRBV7-2 and TRBJ2-3, with 7 bases fitting TRBD2. This CDR3 contains 15 residues. The V gene end was trimmed by 5 bases and the J gene end by 2 bases; junction bases not matched to a gene: 7. Germline V gives CDR1 SGHTA, CDR2 FQGNSA.